The sample holds a few counts of the clone carrying this T cell receptor (beta chain). Its antigen is still unknown. The authors ran a second PCR of about 6 to 12 cycles using a sample-barcoded 5' primer and a J-beta primer mix. TCRdb re-called the 5' RACE reads with MiXCR, one entry per CDR3 protein. The sample has hundreds of thousands of distinct CDR3 sequences; roughly 26% are singletons. The sample belongs to a study of blood T cells in healthy people across ages. Study context: For every two T cells, template switching captured about one barcoded beta molecule.

Study findings and constraints: The unknown donor CMV status may have confounded expanded clonotype changes.

Between the trimmed V and J ends, which lost 2 bases and 8 bases, there was a span of 18 bases. There are 15 residues in the CDR3. Germline CDR1 reads KGHSH; CDR2 reads LQKENI. Specimen: blood. The receptor comes from a woman of 80 years or more in good health. The chain recombines TRBV18 with TRBJ1-2; weak D call: TRBD1 (5 bases). CDR3 sequence (DNA): TGTGCCAGCTCACCAATGGGCTCAGGGATGGAAGGCTACACCTTC. Translated, it gives CASSPMGSGMEGYTF.